This is a list of T cell receptor beta chains from one sample in a study of blood T cell repertoires in COVID-19. Using immunoSEQ multiplex PCR, the repertoire was profiled, and TCRdb retains in-frame clones only, with some absent. This table has 150,000 to 200,000 clones, under 85% appearing once. The material sequenced was peripheral blood. The receptors shown here come from a human donor in a cohort sampled during active COVID-19. Both conserved end residues are part of each CDR3. The D gene is left open where the match is weak. Some rows mark clone size as missing; the rest say once, few, many or name a class of expanded clone.

clone_size d_call j_call v_call cdr3_nt cdr3_aa
- - TRBJ2-1 TRBV5-1 TGCGCCAGCAGCCTGCGGGACACGATAAGGGGGGGACACAATGAGCAGTTCTTC CASSLRDTIRGGHNEQFF
- - TRBJ1-2 TRBV6-6 TGTGCCAGCAGTTACAGAGAGGGCTACACCTTC CASSYREGYTF
- TRBD1 TRBJ2-7 TRBV10-3 TGTGCCATCAGCGACGGGACAGCGAACGAGCAGTACTTC CAISDGTANEQYF
few TRBD1 TRBJ1-5 TRBV30 TGTGCCTGGAGCGAGGGACAGGGCAATCAGCCCCAGCATTTT CAWSEGQGNQPQHF
- - TRBJ1-1 TRBV12-3/TRBV12-4 TGTGCCAGCAGTACGGCGAGCGAAACTGAAGCTTTCTTT CASSTASETEAFF
- - TRBJ1-2 TRBV21-1 TGTGCCAGCAGCTTTTCCAGGGGGCTAGGATATGGCTACACCTTC CASSFSRGLGYGYTF
- - TRBJ2-3 TRBV6-4 TGTGCCAGCAGTGAGTCGGCCGGGGTAGCAGATACGCAGTATTTT CASSESAGVADTQYF
- TRBD2 TRBJ2-1 TRBV27 TGTGCCAGCACGGCGGGGGGCCTTAACAATGAGCAGTTCTTC CASTAGGLNNEQFF
few - TRBJ1-1 TRBV12-3/TRBV12-4 TGTGCCAGCAGTTTGAGTCCCGGGGCTTTCTTT CASSLSPGAFF
few - TRBJ2-5 TRBV2 TGTGCCAGCAGTGTCATAGATGAAGAGACCCAGTACTTC CASSVIDEETQYF
- - TRBJ2-2 TRBV3-1/TRBV3-2 TGTGCCAGCAGCCAAGAGGCCGGGTTGGTCGGGGAGCTGTTTTTT CASSQEAGLVGELFF
- - TRBJ2-7 TRBV27 TGTGCCAGCACTCCGGAGCAGTACTTC CASTPEQYF